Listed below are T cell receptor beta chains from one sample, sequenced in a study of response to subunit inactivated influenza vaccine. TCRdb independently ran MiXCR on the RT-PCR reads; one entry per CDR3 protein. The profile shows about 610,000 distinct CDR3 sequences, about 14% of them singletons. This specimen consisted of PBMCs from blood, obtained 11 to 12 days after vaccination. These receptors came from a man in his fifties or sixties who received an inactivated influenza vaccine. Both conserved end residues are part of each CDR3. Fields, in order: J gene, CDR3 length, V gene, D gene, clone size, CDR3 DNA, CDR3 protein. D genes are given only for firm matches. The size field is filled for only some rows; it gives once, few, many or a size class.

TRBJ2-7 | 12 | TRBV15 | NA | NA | TGTGCCACCAGCAGAAATTCGTACGAGCAGTACTTC | CATSRNSYEQYF
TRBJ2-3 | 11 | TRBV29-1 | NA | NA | TGCAGCACGGGGAACCCAGATACGCAGTATTTT | CSTGNPDTQYF
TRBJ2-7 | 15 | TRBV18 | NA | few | TGTGCCAGCTCACTGACCGGGACAACGACCTACGAGCAGTACTTC | CASSLTGTTTYEQYF
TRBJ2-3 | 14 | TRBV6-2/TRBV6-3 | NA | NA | TGTGCCAGCAGTTTGCGTAGAACCGGAGATACGCAGTATTTT | CASSLRRTGDTQYF
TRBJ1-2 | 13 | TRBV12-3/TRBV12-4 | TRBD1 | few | TGTGCCAGCACCTCCGGGACAGGGAAGAGCTACACCTTC | CASTSGTGKSYTF
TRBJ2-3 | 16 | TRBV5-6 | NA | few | TGTGCCAGCAGCATGGACTCTACGACCCCCGCAGATACGCAGTATTTT | CASSMDSTTPADTQYF
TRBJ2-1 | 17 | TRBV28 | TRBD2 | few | TGTGCCAGCAGTTTACGCCTTCTCGCGGGGGGGGGTCAGGAGCAGTTCTTC | CASSLRLLAGGGQEQFF
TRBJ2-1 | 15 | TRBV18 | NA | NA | TGTGCCAGCTCACCCGACCTCCTGGGCCCTAATGAGCAGTTCTTC | CASSPDLLGPNEQFF
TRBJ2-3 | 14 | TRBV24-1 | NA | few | TGTGCCACCAGTGACCCCGGGTCCTCAGATACGCAGTATTTT | CATSDPGSSDTQYF
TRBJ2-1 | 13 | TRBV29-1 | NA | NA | TGCAGCGTAGCCCCTACTAGTCTTTTTGAGCAGTTCTTC | CSVAPTSLFEQFF
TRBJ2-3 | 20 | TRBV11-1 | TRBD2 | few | TGTGCCAGCAGCCGCGTGGTGGGGACTAGCGGGGTGACCCCCACAGATACGCAGTATTTT | CASSRVVGTSGVTPTDTQYF
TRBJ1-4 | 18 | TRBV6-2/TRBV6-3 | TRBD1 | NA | TGTGCCAGCAGTTCCACGACGGGACAGGGAGTTCGTCATGAAAAACTGTTTTTT | CASSSTTGQGVRHEKLFF
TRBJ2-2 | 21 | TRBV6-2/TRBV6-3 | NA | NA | TGTGCCAGCAGTTACTCGTACGTCAAACTGTCACCTCTCGCGAACACCGGGGAGCTGTTTTTT | CASSYSYVKLSPLANTGELFF
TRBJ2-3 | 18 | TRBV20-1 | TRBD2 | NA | TGCAGTGCTAGGCGGCAGGGAATTAGCGGGGCCCACACAGATACGCAGTATTTT | CSARRQGISGAHTDTQYF
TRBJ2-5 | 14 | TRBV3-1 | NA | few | TGTGCCAGCAGCCCGCACCGGGACGGATCTCCACCCCACTTC | CASSPHRDGSPPHF
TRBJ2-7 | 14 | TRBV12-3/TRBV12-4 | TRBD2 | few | TGTGCCAGCAGAGATCTAGCGGGGGCCTACGAGCAGTACTTC | CASRDLAGAYEQYF
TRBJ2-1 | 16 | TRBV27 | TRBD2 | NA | TGTGCCAGCAGTTTAGCGGGAGCATCCCCCCCCCATGAGCAGTTCTTC | CASSLAGASPPHEQFF
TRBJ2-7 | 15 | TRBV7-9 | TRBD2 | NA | TGTGCCAGCGGTCGTCGGCGGGAGGGCCGTTACGAGCAGTACTTC | CASGRRREGRYEQYF
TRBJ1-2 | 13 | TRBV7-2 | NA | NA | TGTGCCAGCAGCTCGTCGGGTAACTATGGCTACACCTTC | CASSSSGNYGYTF
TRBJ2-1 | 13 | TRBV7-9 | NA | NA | TGTGCCAGCACCTCTCAAGTTCGGGATGAGCAGTTCTTC | CASTSQVRDEQFF
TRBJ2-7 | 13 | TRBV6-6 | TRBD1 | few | TGTGCCAGCAGTTCCGGACAGGGAAGGGGTGCGTACTTC | CASSSGQGRGAYF
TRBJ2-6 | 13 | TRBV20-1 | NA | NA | TGCAGTGCTAGACGGGCTGGGGCCAACGTCCTGACTTTC | CSARRAGANVLTF
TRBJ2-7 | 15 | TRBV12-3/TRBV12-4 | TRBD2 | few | TGTGCCAGCAACCCGGGACTAGCGGGGCCTGCGGAGCAGTACTTC | CASNPGLAGPAEQYF
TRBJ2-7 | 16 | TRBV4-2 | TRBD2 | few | TGTGCCAGCAGCACGGGACTAGCGGGGGACTCCTACGAGCAGTACTTC | CASSTGLAGDSYEQYF
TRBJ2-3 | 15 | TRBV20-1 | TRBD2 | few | TGCAGTGCCACCGACATGCGGGAGGCTGCAGATACGCAGTATTTT | CSATDMREAADTQYF
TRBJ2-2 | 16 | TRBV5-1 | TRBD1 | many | TGCGCCAGCAGAGGCCCAGTGACAGGGGGTCCCGGGGAGCTGTTTTTT | CASRGPVTGGPGELFF
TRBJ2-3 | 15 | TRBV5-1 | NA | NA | TGCGCCAGCAGCTCCGCCGGCGGGTGGACAGATACGCAGTATTTT | CASSSAGGWTDTQYF
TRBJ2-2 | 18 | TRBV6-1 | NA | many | TGTGCCAGCAGCCCCTATCGATCTCCCGGCCGCGTCACCGGGGAGCTGTTTTTT | CASSPYRSPGRVTGELFF
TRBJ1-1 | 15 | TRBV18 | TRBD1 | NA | TGTGCCAGCTCACCTCCGACAGGGAAGGACACTGAAGCTTTCTTT | CASSPPTGKDTEAFF